Listed here are 20 T cell receptor beta chains from one sample, sequenced in a study of OX40 agonist ivuxolimab in advanced cancers. Clones were read by immunoSEQ multiplex PCR, and TCRdb kept only the in-frame ones, dropping some. Of about 47,000 clones in the sample, about 80% were seen once. Here the sequenced sample was CD4+ or CD8+ T cells sorted from blood, taken in a trial of the OX40 agonist ivuxolimab. These receptors were obtained from an adult with an advanced solid tumor such as melanoma, head and neck, liver or kidney cancer.

This clone was seen more than once but under ten times. V and J are TRBV7-2 and TRBJ2-7, with TRBD1 matching over 8 bases. V lost 5 bases and J lost 0; bases outside the gene matches: 9. In germline, CDR1 is SGHTA, CDR2 FQGNSA. This CDR3 has 16 residues. The CDR3 spells CASSPWTGPSSYEQYF. CDR3 DNA: TGTGCCAGCAGCCCCTGGACAGGGCCGAGCTCCTACGAGCAGTACTTC.

The rearrangement uses TRBV2 and TRBJ2-2, with D perhaps assigned TRBD1 or TRBD2 (5 bases each). V lost 6 bases and J lost 4, with 15 bases in between. Germline CDR1 and CDR2: SNHLY and FYNNEI. The CDR3 runs to 15 residues. This chain's CDR3 is CASSWDGVGTGELFF. The CDR3 coding sequence is TGTGCCAGCAGCTGGGACGGGGTGGGCACCGGGGAGCTGTTTTTT.

The DNA for the CDR3 is TGTGCCAGCGTCAGGACCAGGACGCCGGGGGGGCAGTACTTC. Translating gives CASVRTRTPGGQYF. This rearrangement joins TRBV2 to TRBJ2-7; 7 bases are a match to TRBD2. Germline CDR1 is SNHLY and CDR2 is FYNNEI. J was trimmed by 9 bases and V by 8 bases; bases with no gene match: 16. This CDR3 has 14 residues.

The chain employs TRBV30 and TRBJ1-2, with 8 positions matching TRBD1. Germline V gives CDR1 GTSNPN, CDR2 SVGIG (reference sequence). CDR3 length: 13 residues. Germline trimming cut 4 bases from V and 5 bases from J; bases unmatched to any gene: 6. The CDR3 loop reads CAWNRDRPYGYTF. The CDR3 coding sequence is TGTGCCTGGAACAGGGACAGGCCGTATGGCTACACCTTC.

This clone was seen more than once but under ten times. The V and J genes are TRBV7-8 and TRBJ2-7; 7 bases map to TRBD2. The trim removed 5 bases at V and 0 bases at J, leaving 1 base unmatched. Germline loops: CDR1 SGHVS, CDR2 FQNEAQ. This CDR3 has 13 residues. As DNA, the CDR3 is TGTGCCAGCAGCCGGACTAGCTCCTACGAGCAGTACTTC. Encoded protein: CASSRTSSYEQYF.

This chain uses TRBV5-4 with TRBJ2-3, with D possibly TRBD2 on 5 matching bases. The V end lost 4 bases, the J end lost 4 bases, and 19 bases lay between the germline ends. Germline values: CDR1 SGHNT, CDR2 YYREEE (reference sequence). The CDR3 extends over 16 amino acids. The CDR3 region is CASSPGGGIESDTQYF. The DNA for the CDR3 is TGTGCCAGCAGCCCTGGAGGTGGGATTGAATCAGATACGCAGTATTTT.

The chain carries TRBV28 and TRBJ2-7; TRBD1 matches at 8 bases. The ends lost 1 base at V and 1 base at J; junction bases unmatched: 21. Germline V lookup: CDR1 MDHEN, CDR2 SYDVKM. The CDR3 runs 21 residues. As DNA, the CDR3 is TGTGCCAGCAGTTTATCGACCTCCGCCCCAGGACAGGGACCTATTTCCTACGAGCAGTACTTC. Protein: CASSLSTSAPGQGPISYEQYF.

This clone was detected once. The rearrangement links TRBV7-8 to TRBJ1-1, with D maybe TRBD1 (5 bases). Per germline, CDR1 SGHVS and CDR2 FQNEAQ. Trimming left V 1 base short and J 4 bases short, with 10 bases between. The length of the CDR3 is 14 residues. The DNA of the CDR3 is TGTGCCAGCAGCTTAGGGGGCTCGAGCACTGAAGCTTTCTTT. It encodes CASSLGGSSTEAFF.

The V call is TRBV28, the J call TRBJ1-3, with unresolved D. Germline V CDR1 and CDR2: MDHEN, SYDVKM. V was shortened by 6 bases and J by 2 bases, with 14 bases between the two germline ends. This CDR3 has 15 residues. This CDR3 reads CASSRTGITGNTIYF. The CDR3 coding sequence is TGTGCCAGCAGCAGGACGGGGATTACTGGAAACACCATATATTTT.

The rearrangement links TRBV27 to TRBJ1-1; a possible D gene is TRBD1 (6 bases). Germline V CDR1 and CDR2: MNHEY, SMNVEV (reference sequence). Deletions cut 8 bases from V and 3 bases from J, with 13 bases between. The CDR3 spans 13 residues. For the CDR3, the DNA is TGTGCCAGCGGGAGGGAGGGGGACACTGAAGCTTTCTTT. It is translated as CASGREGDTEAFF.

The gene calls are TRBV5-1 and TRBJ1-1, with TRBD1 matching over 7 bases. The germline V gene encodes CDR1 SGHRS and CDR2 YFSETQ. The CDR3 sequence is 13 residues long. V trimming: 4 bases; J trimming: 5 bases; junction bases outside the gene matches: 5. Written as DNA, the CDR3 is TGCGCCAGCAGCCTTACAGGGGTTACTGAAGCTTTCTTT. Translation gives CASSLTGVTEAFF. Variable domain in full (rest from reference TRBV5-1 and TRBJ1-1): KAGVTQTPRYLIKTRGQQVTLSCSPISGHRSVSWYQQTPGQGLQFLFEYFSETQRNKGNFPGRFSGRQFSNSRSEMNVSTLELGDSALYLCASSLTGVTEAFFGQGTRLTVV.

This chain joins TRBV9 and TRBJ2-3; TRBD2 matches at 9 bases. The V gene end was trimmed by 1 base and the J gene end by 4 bases; junction bases not matched to a gene: 7. Germline CDR1 SGDLS, CDR2 YYNGEE. The CDR3 has 16 amino acids. The CDR3 protein is CASSVLAGGLADTQYF. The CDR3 DNA sequence: TGTGCCAGCAGCGTATTGGCGGGAGGGTTGGCAGATACGCAGTATTTT.

This chain uses TRBV12-5 with TRBJ2-1; 9 bases align to TRBD1. Germline trimming cut 8 bases from V and 2 bases from J; bases unmatched to any gene: 7. The CDR3 runs 15 residues. Germline values: CDR1 LGHNT, CDR2 FRNRAP. The CDR3 DNA follows: TGTGCTAGTCAATACCGGGACAGGGCCTACAATGAGCAGTTCTTC. Translation gives CASQYRDRAYNEQFF.

This rearrangement joins TRBV7-8 to TRBJ2-7; 7 positions agree with TRBD2. This CDR3 spans 12 amino acids. The trim removed 5 bases at V and 3 bases at J, leaving 1 base unmatched. Germline assignment: CDR1 SGHVS and CDR2 FQNEAQ. The CDR3 spells CASSPGGYEQYF. The CDR3, as DNA: TGTGCCAGCAGCCCGGGGGGCTACGAGCAGTACTTC.

The V gene is TRBV30, the J gene TRBJ2-5; a weak D match, TRBD2 (5 bases). Germline-derived CDR1 and CDR2 are GTSNPN and SVGIG (reference sequence). Trimming took 0 bases from V and 2 from J, leaving 13 bases between them. The length of the CDR3 is 15 residues. The CDR3 loop is CAWSVLVAIQETQYF. CDR3 nucleotide sequence: TGTGCCTGGAGTGTACTAGTAGCGATACAAGAGACCCAGTACTTC.

The chain combines TRBV4-2 with TRBJ1-3; perhaps TRBD1 as D (5 bases). Germline assignment: CDR1 LGHNA and CDR2 YNFKEQ. V lost 0 bases to trimming and J lost 5 bases, with 11 bases between them. The CDR3 sequence is 15 residues long. CDR3 residues: CASSQEGGTRNTIYF. CDR3 coding DNA: TGTGCCAGCAGCCAAGAAGGAGGGACGCGAAACACCATATATTTT.

The chain carries TRBV2 and TRBJ2-5; 9 bases are a match to TRBD1. The CDR3 totals 16 residues. Looked up from germline, CDR1 is SNHLY and CDR2 is FYNNEI. Trimming took 7 bases from V and 4 from J; bases not matched to a gene: 13. As DNA, the CDR3 is TGTGCCAGCACCAACGACAGGGGGGCGGGTGGAGAGACCCAGTACTTC. Translating gives CASTNDRGAGGETQYF. The full variable domain, with the rest looked up from reference TRBV2 and TRBJ2-5, is EPEVTQTPSHQVTQMGQEVILRCVPISNHLYFYWYRQILGQKVEFLVSFYNNEISEKSEIFDDQFSVERPDGSNFTLKIRSTKLEDSAMYFCASTNDRGAGGETQYFGPGTRLLVL.

The rearrangement links TRBV7-2 to TRBJ2-7; TRBD1 matches at 11 bases. The CDR3 covers 15 residues. Per the germline V gene, CDR1 is SGHTA and CDR2 is FQGNSA. The V and J ends lost 3 bases and 4 bases, in that order; junction bases with no gene match: 5. In DNA, the CDR3 is TGTGCCAGCAGCTTTCACGGGACAGGGGGGTACGAGCAGTACTTC. It yields the protein CASSFHGTGGYEQYF.

The chain recombines TRBV28 with TRBJ1-4; D is possibly TRBD1 (6 bases). The V gene lost 7 bases and the J gene lost 8 bases, with 17 bases spanning the gap. The CDR3 covers 14 residues. CDR1 is MDHEN, CDR2 SYDVKM, per germline. CDR3 in amino acids: CASNPPDRGEKLFF. The CDR3 bases are TGTGCCAGCAATCCCCCGGACAGAGGGGAAAAACTGTTTTTT.

CDR3 sequence: CASSRPGGENEKLFF. The CDR3 nucleotides read TGTGCCAGCAGCCGGCCGGGAGGGGAGAATGAAAAACTGTTTTTT. The rearrangement uses TRBV5-4 and TRBJ1-4; weak D call: TRBD1 (5 bases). The V end was cut by 4 bases, the J end by 5 bases, with 15 bases between. The germline V gene has CDR1 SGHNT and CDR2 YYREEE (reference sequence). The CDR3 has 15 residues.